Listed below are T cell receptor beta chains from one sample, sequenced in a study of CD8+CD57+ T cells in acquired aplastic anemia. Each CDR3 protein is one row after TCRdb ran MiXCR on the reads. The sample records about 190,000 distinct CDR3 sequences, nearly 50% being singletons. Sequencing used sorted CD4+, CD8+, or CD8+CD57+ T cells (not recorded which) from PBMCs. These receptors all stem from a human donor with aplastic anemia. Each CDR3 is given with its conserved first and last residue. Each record gives: J gene, D gene, clone size, V gene, CDR3 DNA, CDR3 protein. D genes are given only for firm matches. Size tells how often a clone was seen (once, few, many) or the class of an expanded clone, and some rows leave it out.

j_gene: TRBJ2-7
d_gene: TRBD1
abundance: -
v_gene: TRBV7-9
CDR3nt: TGTGCCAGCAGTTACCTGACAGGGGGAAGCGAGCAGTACTTC
CDR3aa: CASSYLTGGSEQYF

j_gene: TRBJ1-2
d_gene: -
abundance: few
v_gene: TRBV25-1
CDR3nt: TGTGCCAGCAGTGATCGGTACGGCCTGTATGGCTACACCTTC
CDR3aa: CASSDRYGLYGYTF

j_gene: TRBJ2-2
d_gene: -
abundance: -
v_gene: TRBV24-1
CDR3nt: TGTGCCACCAGTGATTTGCCGTCCACCGGGACATCGAACACCGGGGAGCTGTTTTTT
CDR3aa: CATSDLPSTGTSNTGELFF

j_gene: TRBJ1-2
d_gene: -
abundance: many
v_gene: TRBV15
CDR3nt: TGTGCCACCAGCAGAGATGGGGGTCCCACTAAGGATGGCTACACCTTC
CDR3aa: CATSRDGGPTKDGYTF

j_gene: TRBJ2-1
d_gene: TRBD1
abundance: -
v_gene: TRBV29-1
CDR3nt: TGCAGCGTTGGGCGGACAGGGAACAATGAGCAGTTCTTC
CDR3aa: CSVGRTGNNEQFF

j_gene: TRBJ1-2
d_gene: -
abundance: -
v_gene: TRBV19
CDR3nt: TGTGCCAGCTACGACAGGTTCTACGGCTACACCTTC
CDR3aa: CASYDRFYGYTF

j_gene: TRBJ1-6
d_gene: TRBD1
abundance: -
v_gene: TRBV9
CDR3nt: TGTGCCAGCAGCGCCGACAGGGCAGGAACTAATTCACCCCTCCACTTT
CDR3aa: CASSADRAGTNSPLHF

j_gene: TRBJ2-7
d_gene: -
abundance: -
v_gene: TRBV7-3
CDR3nt: TGTGCCAGCAGCTTAGTTACTACCGATTACGAGCAGTACTTC
CDR3aa: CASSLVTTDYEQYF

j_gene: TRBJ2-6
d_gene: -
abundance: few
v_gene: TRBV19
CDR3nt: TGTGCCAGTAGTATGCAGGGTGGCAACGTCCTGACTTTC
CDR3aa: CASSMQGGNVLTF

j_gene: TRBJ1-2
d_gene: -
abundance: many
v_gene: TRBV5-6
CDR3nt: TGTGCCAGCAGCTTGGCCCTAGGGACCACTAACTATGGCTACACCTTC
CDR3aa: CASSLALGTTNYGYTF

j_gene: TRBJ1-5
d_gene: TRBD1
abundance: -
v_gene: TRBV25-1
CDR3nt: TGTGCCAGCAGTGGCCCAGGACAGGGGGATAAGCAGCCCCAGCATTTT
CDR3aa: CASSGPGQGDKQPQHF

j_gene: TRBJ2-1
d_gene: TRBD1
abundance: -
v_gene: TRBV25-1
CDR3nt: TGTGCCAGCAGTGACACAGGGGGTAGCTCCTACAATGAGCAGTTCTTC
CDR3aa: CASSDTGGSSYNEQFF

j_gene: TRBJ2-3
d_gene: TRBD2
abundance: -
v_gene: TRBV24-1
CDR3nt: TGTGCCACCGTATCTGGAAAGCGGGGTGAGACAGATACGCAGTATTTT
CDR3aa: CATVSGKRGETDTQYF

j_gene: TRBJ1-5
d_gene: TRBD1
abundance: -
v_gene: TRBV6-1
CDR3nt: TGTGCCAGCACTCGACAGGGGGGAAATAGCAATCAGCCCCAGCATTTT
CDR3aa: CASTRQGGNSNQPQHF

j_gene: TRBJ2-7
d_gene: -
abundance: many
v_gene: TRBV14
CDR3nt: TGTGCCAGCAGCCAAGCTCTACAAACGGGGCAGTACTTC
CDR3aa: CASSQALQTGQYF

j_gene: TRBJ1-4
d_gene: -
abundance: -
v_gene: TRBV7-9
CDR3nt: TGTGCCAGCAGCTTAGACCGGACTGAAAAACTGTTTTTT
CDR3aa: CASSLDRTEKLFF

j_gene: TRBJ2-3
d_gene: TRBD2
abundance: -
v_gene: TRBV25-1
CDR3nt: TGTGCCAGCAGGGGACTAGCGGGAGACACAGATACGCAGTATTTT
CDR3aa: CASRGLAGDTDTQYF

j_gene: TRBJ2-7
d_gene: -
abundance: many
v_gene: TRBV5-1
CDR3nt: TGCGCCAGCGCACCCAGGAGGGGGCATTCGGACGAGCAGTACTTC
CDR3aa: CASAPRRGHSDEQYF

j_gene: TRBJ1-2
d_gene: -
abundance: many
v_gene: TRBV19
CDR3nt: TGTGCCAGTAGTATTTTTTATGGCTACACCTTC
CDR3aa: CASSIFYGYTF

j_gene: TRBJ2-1
d_gene: TRBD2
abundance: many
v_gene: TRBV5-1
CDR3nt: TGCGCCAGCAGCTTGACTAGCGGGACACCTTACAATGAGCAGTTCTTC
CDR3aa: CASSLTSGTPYNEQFF

j_gene: TRBJ2-5
d_gene: TRBD1
abundance: -
v_gene: TRBV15
CDR3nt: TGTGCCACCACCAAAACCGGGACAGGGGAAGAGACCCAGTACTTC
CDR3aa: CATTKTGTGEETQYF

j_gene: TRBJ1-2
d_gene: -
abundance: few
v_gene: TRBV29-1
CDR3nt: TGCAGCGTTTCCCACCGGGACATGAGTTACTATGGCTACACCTTC
CDR3aa: CSVSHRDMSYYGYTF

j_gene: TRBJ1-2
d_gene: -
abundance: -
v_gene: TRBV2
CDR3nt: TGTGCCAGCAGTGGTGTGACACCCGCTAACTATGGCTACACCTTC
CDR3aa: CASSGVTPANYGYTF

j_gene: TRBJ2-7
d_gene: TRBD2
abundance: -
v_gene: TRBV10-3
CDR3nt: TGTGCCACAAGGGGACTAGCGGGACGGGGCTACGAGCAGTACTTC
CDR3aa: CATRGLAGRGYEQYF

j_gene: TRBJ1-1
d_gene: TRBD1
abundance: many
v_gene: TRBV6-6
CDR3nt: TGTGCCAGCAGAGATTCTAGGGGGCAGTACACTGAAGCTTTCTTT
CDR3aa: CASRDSRGQYTEAFF

j_gene: TRBJ2-5
d_gene: TRBD2
abundance: -
v_gene: TRBV20-1
CDR3nt: TGCAGTGCTAGAGATCAGCGGGGGGATGAGACCCAGTACTTC
CDR3aa: CSARDQRGDETQYF

j_gene: TRBJ2-7
d_gene: TRBD2
abundance: -
v_gene: TRBV6-1
CDR3nt: TGTGCCAGCAGTGATACTAGCGGAGCCTACGAGCAGTACTTC
CDR3aa: CASSDTSGAYEQYF

j_gene: TRBJ1-2
d_gene: -
abundance: -
v_gene: TRBV6-5
CDR3nt: TGTGCCAGCAGTTGTGCGCCCCAGGGAACCGGCTATGGCTACACCTTC
CDR3aa: CASSCAPQGTGYGYTF

j_gene: TRBJ1-6
d_gene: -
abundance: -
v_gene: TRBV10-3
CDR3nt: TGTGCCATCAGGGAGAGCCCTTATGATACCAATTCACCCCTCCACTTT
CDR3aa: CAIRESPYDTNSPLHF

j_gene: TRBJ2-2
d_gene: -
abundance: -
v_gene: TRBV10-2
CDR3nt: TGCGCCAGCAGTGAACCCGGGGAGCTGTTTTTT
CDR3aa: CASSEPGELFF

j_gene: TRBJ1-4
d_gene: TRBD1
abundance: many
v_gene: TRBV10-3
CDR3nt: TGTGCCTCGAAGCCGGGACAGGGGCCCCTGTTTGGTAATGAAAAACTGTTTTTT
CDR3aa: CASKPGQGPLFGNEKLFF

j_gene: TRBJ1-5
d_gene: -
abundance: -
v_gene: TRBV12-3/TRBV12-4
CDR3nt: TGTGCCAGCAGTTTAGCGCATGAGGTTAACCAGCCCCAGCATTTT
CDR3aa: CASSLAHEVNQPQHF

j_gene: TRBJ1-2
d_gene: -
abundance: many
v_gene: TRBV5-1
CDR3nt: TGCGCCAGCAGCCCGGGACCTGAACCTGGAGGCTACACCTTC
CDR3aa: CASSPGPEPGGYTF

j_gene: TRBJ2-7
d_gene: TRBD1
abundance: -
v_gene: TRBV12-5
CDR3nt: TGTGCTAGCAGGGGGCTCAGCTCCTACGAGCAGTACTTC
CDR3aa: CASRGLSSYEQYF

j_gene: TRBJ1-2
d_gene: -
abundance: -
v_gene: TRBV7-2
CDR3nt: TGTGCCAGCAGCTTAGGGGGGACCCTGGGTGATGGCTACACCTTC
CDR3aa: CASSLGGTLGDGYTF

j_gene: TRBJ2-7
d_gene: TRBD1
abundance: many
v_gene: TRBV6-1
CDR3nt: TGTGCCAGCGGGGACAGCACCTACGAGCAGTACTTC
CDR3aa: CASGDSTYEQYF

j_gene: TRBJ2-1
d_gene: TRBD2
abundance: few
v_gene: TRBV18
CDR3nt: TGTGCCAGCTCACCAAAGATGACTAGCGGAAACAATGAGCAGTTCTTC
CDR3aa: CASSPKMTSGNNEQFF

j_gene: TRBJ1-1
d_gene: -
abundance: -
v_gene: TRBV20-1
CDR3nt: TGCAGTGCTAGAGAAGGGGGGCGAGGGTCTGAAGCTTTCTTT
CDR3aa: CSAREGGRGSEAFF

j_gene: TRBJ2-3
d_gene: -
abundance: -
v_gene: TRBV25-1
CDR3nt: TGTGCCAGCTCTCCCCCAGCGGGTCACGGCACAGATACGCAGTATTTT
CDR3aa: CASSPPAGHGTDTQYF

j_gene: TRBJ1-2
d_gene: -
abundance: -
v_gene: TRBV24-1
CDR3nt: TGTGCCACCAGTGATGCCTCAGGCTATGGCTACACCTTC
CDR3aa: CATSDASGYGYTF

j_gene: TRBJ2-7
d_gene: -
abundance: -
v_gene: TRBV11-2
CDR3nt: TGTGCCAGCAGCTTCGGCAGAAACTACGAGCAGTACTTC
CDR3aa: CASSFGRNYEQYF

j_gene: TRBJ1-1
d_gene: -
abundance: many
v_gene: TRBV7-9
CDR3nt: TGTGCCGGATCTAGCCTGACAGGACTTTACACTGAAGCTTTCTTT
CDR3aa: CAGSSLTGLYTEAFF

j_gene: TRBJ1-5
d_gene: -
abundance: many
v_gene: TRBV19
CDR3nt: TGTGCCAGTAGTCCCCCTCAGAGCAATCAGCCCCAGCATTTT
CDR3aa: CASSPPQSNQPQHF

j_gene: TRBJ1-5
d_gene: -
abundance: -
v_gene: TRBV2
CDR3nt: TGTGCCAGCACCACAGGAGTTAGCAATCAGCCCCAGCATTTT
CDR3aa: CASTTGVSNQPQHF

j_gene: TRBJ1-1
d_gene: -
abundance: -
v_gene: TRBV10-3
CDR3nt: TGTGCCATCAGTGTAGATGACAGGATAACTTTCTTT
CDR3aa: CAISVDDRITFF

j_gene: TRBJ1-4
d_gene: -
abundance: once
v_gene: TRBV25-1
CDR3nt: TGTGCCAGCAGTAGTGAAAAACTGTTTTTT
CDR3aa: CASSSEKLFF

j_gene: TRBJ2-7
d_gene: TRBD2
abundance: once
v_gene: TRBV12-3/TRBV12-4
CDR3nt: TGTGCCAGCAGTTTAAGCGGGAGGGCCTTCGAGCAGTACTTC
CDR3aa: CASSLSGRAFEQYF

j_gene: TRBJ2-4
d_gene: TRBD1
abundance: -
v_gene: TRBV18
CDR3nt: TGTGCCAGCTCAACAGGGGCGGCCAAAAACATTCAGTACTTC
CDR3aa: CASSTGAAKNIQYF

j_gene: TRBJ2-7
d_gene: TRBD2
abundance: -
v_gene: TRBV20-1
CDR3nt: TGCAGTGCTAGAGTACTAGCGGGAGTTATCTACGAGCAGTACTTC
CDR3aa: CSARVLAGVIYEQYF

j_gene: TRBJ1-1
d_gene: -
abundance: -
v_gene: TRBV20-1
CDR3nt: TGCAGTGCTAGAGATCCACTTCTCACTGAAGCTTTCTTT
CDR3aa: CSARDPLLTEAFF

j_gene: TRBJ2-2
d_gene: -
abundance: -
v_gene: TRBV2
CDR3nt: TGTGCCACCGAAAGGGTCACCGGGGAGCTGTTTTTT
CDR3aa: CATERVTGELFF

j_gene: TRBJ2-5
d_gene: -
abundance: few
v_gene: TRBV25-1
CDR3nt: TGTGCCAGCAGTGAGCAAGCCGTGACAGAGACCCAGTACTTC
CDR3aa: CASSEQAVTETQYF

j_gene: TRBJ2-7
d_gene: TRBD2
abundance: few
v_gene: TRBV6-2/TRBV6-3
CDR3nt: TGTGCCAGCAGCCGACTAGCGGAGACCTACGAGCAGTACTTC
CDR3aa: CASSRLAETYEQYF

j_gene: TRBJ1-5
d_gene: -
abundance: -
v_gene: TRBV29-1
CDR3nt: TGCAGCGTTGTGGAAGGGACCTCTGGGAGGCAGCCCCAGCATTTT
CDR3aa: CSVVEGTSGRQPQHF

j_gene: TRBJ2-3
d_gene: TRBD2
abundance: many
v_gene: TRBV19
CDR3nt: TGTGCCAGTAGCCCCCGCGGAGGGAGGGGACGTACGCAGTATTTT
CDR3aa: CASSPRGGRGRTQYF

j_gene: TRBJ1-1
d_gene: TRBD1
abundance: -
v_gene: TRBV7-2
CDR3nt: TGTGCCAACTCCCCCGGACAGGTGAACACTGAAGCTTTCTTT
CDR3aa: CANSPGQVNTEAFF

j_gene: TRBJ1-5
d_gene: TRBD1
abundance: many
v_gene: TRBV5-5
CDR3nt: TGTGCCAGCAGCTTGGCGACAGGGTTAGGGCCCCAGCATTTT
CDR3aa: CASSLATGLGPQHF

j_gene: TRBJ1-4
d_gene: -
abundance: many
v_gene: TRBV12-3/TRBV12-4
CDR3nt: TGTGCCAGCAGCAGACTCCACAACGAAAAACTGTTTTTT
CDR3aa: CASSRLHNEKLFF

j_gene: TRBJ1-2
d_gene: TRBD1
abundance: -
v_gene: TRBV28
CDR3nt: TGTGCCAGCAGTTTACCTACAGGGGGCTATGGCTACACCTTC
CDR3aa: CASSLPTGGYGYTF